This TCR beta chain is from a study of identical twins. Study findings and constraints: Twins showed weaker excess sharing in their beta out-of-frame sequences.

Remarks on this clonotype: What it binds is unknown.

From the 5' RACE reads, TCRdb called clonotypes with MiXCR, one entry per CDR3 protein. The sample carries roughly 540,000 distinct CDR3 sequences, around 20% recorded once. These data were likewise used in another study, on T cells expressing NK-cell markers. From that second work: The same clonotypes also predominated in the CD3+CD56-NKG2C+ fraction of several donors.

The receptor was derived from a woman between 18 and 29 years old in good health. What was sequenced was CD4+ T cells sorted from blood.

CDR3 sequence reads: CAISEIYEQYF. Written as DNA, the CDR3 is TGTGCCATCAGTGAGATCTACGAGCAGTACTTC. This sequence joins TRBV10-3 and TRBJ2-7, with D unresolved. Trimming removed 2 bases at V and 3 bases at J, with 2 bases between. The germline CDR1 and CDR2 sequences are ENHRY and SYGVKD. This CDR3 is built from 11 residues.